The 10 T cell receptor beta chains below come from one sample, sequenced in a study of cytomegalovirus exposure and HLA in healthy donors. Researchers ran the PCR with 60 Vbeta and 13 Jbeta primers. Generated by immunoSEQ multiplex PCR, the TCRdb table keeps only in-frame clones and is missing some. The repertoire consists of hundreds of thousands of clones, with 82% occurring once and the leading ten covering about 6.4%. Sequenced input: PBMCs. The receptors derive from a man aged 40-55 years in good health and CMV-seropositive.

The rearrangement links TRBV28 to TRBJ1-2, with 12 bases that match TRBD1. CDR3 length: 13 residues. Germline V CDR1 and CDR2: MDHEN, SYDVKM. With V trimmed by 9 bases and J by 7 bases, 6 bases remained unmatched. The chain's CDR3 is CASTGTGGFGYTF. CDR3 sequence (DNA): TGTGCCAGTACCGGGACAGGGGGCTTTGGCTACACCTTC.

V and J are TRBV5-1 and TRBJ1-6; D is unresolved. CDR1 and CDR2 (germline): SGHRS, YFSETQ. The CDR3 runs 15 residues. The V and J ends lost 0 bases and 6 bases respectively, with 10 bases between them. This chain's CDR3 is CASSLASPANSPLHF. CDR3 DNA sequence: TGCGCCAGCAGCTTGGCTAGCCCGGCTAATTCACCCCTCCACTTT.

V and J are TRBV25-1 and TRBJ1-1, with D possibly matching TRBD1 (5 bases). CDR3 length: 13 amino acids. From germline, CDR1 is MGHDK and CDR2 SYGVNS. The V and J ends lost 1 base and 3 bases respectively, with 6 bases between them. The CDR3 spells CASSESGYTEAFF. In DNA form, the CDR3 reads TGTGCCAGCAGTGAATCAGGGTACACTGAAGCTTTCTTT.

The rearrangement links TRBV19 to TRBJ1-5; 7 nucleotides align to TRBD1. The V and J ends lost 10 bases and 5 bases, in that order; junction bases with no gene match: 8. Looked up from germline, CDR1 is LNHDA and CDR2 is SQIVND (reference sequence). CDR3 length: 13 residues. The CDR3 spells CATTGQIYQPQHF. CDR3 bases: TGTGCCACCACGGGACAGATCTATCAGCCCCAGCATTTT.

This clone was seen once. The V and J genes are TRBV14 and TRBJ2-7; D might be TRBD2 (6 bases). Germline values: CDR1 SGHDN, CDR2 FVKESK. The CDR3 sequence is 11 residues long. V was cut by 2 bases and J by 7 bases, with 6 bases left in between. As DNA, the CDR3 is TGTGCCAGCAGCCAACGGGGGGAGCAGTACGTC. Translated: CASSQRGEQYV.

Only a few counts were recorded for this clone. The J gene is TRBJ1-1, the V gene TRBV19; D might be TRBD1 (6 bases). Per germline, CDR1 LNHDA and CDR2 SQIVND (reference sequence). CDR3 length: 15 amino acids. Trimming removed 5 bases at V and 4 bases at J, with 17 bases between. Here the CDR3 DNA reads TGTGCCAGTAGTCCCTGGGGAGGGGGTTCCACTGAAGCTTTCTTT. It specifies CASSPWGGGSTEAFF.

CDR3 nucleotide sequence: TGTGCCATCAGTGAGGCACCGGGACAGGGCCAAGAGACCCAGTACTTC. Translating gives CAISEAPGQGQETQYF. The chain recombines TRBV10-3 with TRBJ2-5; 9 positions agree with TRBD1. The CDR3 spans 16 residues. Germline assignment: CDR1 ENHRY and CDR2 SYGVKD. V dropped 2 bases and J dropped 1; count of bases not matched to a gene: 5.

The CDR3 DNA is TGTGCCAGCAGCTTCAGGGGCTCGGGTCAGCCCCAGCATTTT. Translating gives CASSFRGSGQPQHF. The chain joins TRBV5-6 to TRBJ1-5; tentative D call: TRBD1 (6 bases). Germline lookup yields CDR1 SGHDT and CDR2 YYEEEE. V lost 2 bases and J lost 6, with 12 bases in between. The length of the CDR3 is 14 residues.

This rearrangement joins TRBV6-1 to TRBJ2-2, with a possible D match to TRBD2 (5 bases). Germline V gene data show CDR1 as MNHNS and CDR2 as SASEGT. Trimming cost V 7 bases and J 6 bases, with 9 bases left between them. This CDR3 contains 12 residues. The CDR3 coding sequence is TGTGCCAGCACCGAGGGATCCGGGGAGCTGTTTTTT. Its protein is CASTEGSGELFF.

A word on this clone: This sample also contains other DNA sequences that code for the same CDR3. The V gene is TRBV18, the J gene TRBJ1-5, with D uncertain. Deletions cut 3 bases from V and 0 bases from J, with 6 bases between. Germline V gives CDR1 KGHSH, CDR2 LQKENI. CDR3 length: 14 residues. The CDR3 region is CASSPGGSNQPQHF. In DNA form, the CDR3 reads TGTGCCAGCTCACCGGGAGGTAGCAATCAGCCCCAGCATTTT.